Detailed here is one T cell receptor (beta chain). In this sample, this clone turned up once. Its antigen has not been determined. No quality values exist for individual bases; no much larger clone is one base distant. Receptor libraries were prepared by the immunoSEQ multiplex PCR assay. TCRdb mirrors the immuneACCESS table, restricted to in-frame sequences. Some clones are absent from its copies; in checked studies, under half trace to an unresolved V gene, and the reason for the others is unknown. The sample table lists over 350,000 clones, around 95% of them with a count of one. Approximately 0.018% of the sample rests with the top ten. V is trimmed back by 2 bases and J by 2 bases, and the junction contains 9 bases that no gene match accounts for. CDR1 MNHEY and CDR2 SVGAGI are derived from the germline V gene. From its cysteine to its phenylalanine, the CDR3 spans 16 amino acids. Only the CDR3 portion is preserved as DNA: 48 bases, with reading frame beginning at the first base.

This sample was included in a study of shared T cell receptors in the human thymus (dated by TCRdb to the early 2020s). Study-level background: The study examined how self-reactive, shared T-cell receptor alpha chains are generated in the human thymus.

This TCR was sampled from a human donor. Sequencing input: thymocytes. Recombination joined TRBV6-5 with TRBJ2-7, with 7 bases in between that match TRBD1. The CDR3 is CASSYAAGTEPYEQYF. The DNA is TGTGCCAGCAGTTACGCGGCCGGGACAGAACCCTACGAGCAGTACTTC.